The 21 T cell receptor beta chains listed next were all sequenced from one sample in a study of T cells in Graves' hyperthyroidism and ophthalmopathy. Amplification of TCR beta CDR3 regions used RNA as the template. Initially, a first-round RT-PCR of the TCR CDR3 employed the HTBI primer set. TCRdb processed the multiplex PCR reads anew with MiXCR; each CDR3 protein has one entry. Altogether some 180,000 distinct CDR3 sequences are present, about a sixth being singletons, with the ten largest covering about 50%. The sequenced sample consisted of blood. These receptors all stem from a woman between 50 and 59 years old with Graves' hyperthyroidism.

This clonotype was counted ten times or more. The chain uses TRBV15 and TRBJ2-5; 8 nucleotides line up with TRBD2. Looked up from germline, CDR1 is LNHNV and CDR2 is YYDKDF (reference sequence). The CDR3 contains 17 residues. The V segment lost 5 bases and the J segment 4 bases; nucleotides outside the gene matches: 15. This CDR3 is CATSLKVGGGWGETQYF. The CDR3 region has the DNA TGTGCCACCAGCCTAAAGGTCGGGGGGGGATGGGGAGAGACCCAGTACTTC.

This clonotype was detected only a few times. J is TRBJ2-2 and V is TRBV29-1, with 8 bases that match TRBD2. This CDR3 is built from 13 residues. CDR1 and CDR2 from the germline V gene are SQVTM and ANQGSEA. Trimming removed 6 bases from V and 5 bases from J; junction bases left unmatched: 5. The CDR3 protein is CSVITGGTGELFF. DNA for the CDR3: TGCAGCGTAATAACGGGGGGGACCGGGGAGCTGTTTTTT.

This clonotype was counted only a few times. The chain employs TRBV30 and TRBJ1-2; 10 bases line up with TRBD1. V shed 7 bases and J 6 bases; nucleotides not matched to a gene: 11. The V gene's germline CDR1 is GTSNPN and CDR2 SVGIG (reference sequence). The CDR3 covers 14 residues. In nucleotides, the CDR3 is TGTGCCTCATCCAGGCATGGGACAGGGGATGGCTACACCTTC. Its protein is CASSRHGTGDGYTF.

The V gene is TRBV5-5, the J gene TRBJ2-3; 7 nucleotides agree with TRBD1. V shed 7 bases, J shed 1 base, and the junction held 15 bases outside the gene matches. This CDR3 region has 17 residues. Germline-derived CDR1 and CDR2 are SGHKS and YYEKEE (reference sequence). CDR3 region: CASVRGIGGSGTDTQYF. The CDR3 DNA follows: TGTGCCAGCGTCAGGGGGATAGGGGGTTCGGGCACAGATACGCAGTATTTT.

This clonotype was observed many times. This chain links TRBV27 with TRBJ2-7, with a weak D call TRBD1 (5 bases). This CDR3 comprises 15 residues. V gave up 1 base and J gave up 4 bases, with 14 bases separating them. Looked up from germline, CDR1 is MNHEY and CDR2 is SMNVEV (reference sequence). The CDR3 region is CASSLYSRARYEQYF. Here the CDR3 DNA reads TGTGCCAGCAGTTTATATTCCAGGGCGCGTTACGAGCAGTACTTC.

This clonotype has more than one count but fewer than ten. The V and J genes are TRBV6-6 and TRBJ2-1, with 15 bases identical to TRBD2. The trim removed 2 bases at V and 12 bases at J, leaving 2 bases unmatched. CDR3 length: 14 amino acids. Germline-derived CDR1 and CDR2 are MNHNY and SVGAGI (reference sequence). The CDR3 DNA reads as TGTGCCAGCAGTTACACGGGACTAGCGGGAGGGCAGTTCTTC. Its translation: CASSYTGLAGGQFF.

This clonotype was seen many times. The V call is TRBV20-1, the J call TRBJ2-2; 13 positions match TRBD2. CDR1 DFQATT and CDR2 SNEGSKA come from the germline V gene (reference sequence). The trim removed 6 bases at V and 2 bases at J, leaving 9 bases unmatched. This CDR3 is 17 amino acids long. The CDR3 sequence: CSAEGLAGQPNTGELFF. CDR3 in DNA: TGCAGTGCCGAGGGACTAGCGGGACAACCTAACACCGGGGAGCTGTTTTTT.

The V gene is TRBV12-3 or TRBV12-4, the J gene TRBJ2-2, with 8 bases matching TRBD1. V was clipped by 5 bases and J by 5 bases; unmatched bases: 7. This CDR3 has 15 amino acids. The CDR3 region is CASSPRTGTTGELFF. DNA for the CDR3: TGTGCCAGCAGTCCCCGGACAGGGACGACCGGGGAGCTGTTTTTT.

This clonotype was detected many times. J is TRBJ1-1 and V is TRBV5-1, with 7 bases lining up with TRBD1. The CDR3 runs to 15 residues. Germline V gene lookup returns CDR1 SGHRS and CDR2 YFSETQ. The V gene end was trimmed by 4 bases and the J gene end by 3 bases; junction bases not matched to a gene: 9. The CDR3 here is CASSQRTGADTEAFF. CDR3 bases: TGCGCCAGCAGCCAACGGACAGGTGCGGACACTGAAGCTTTCTTT.

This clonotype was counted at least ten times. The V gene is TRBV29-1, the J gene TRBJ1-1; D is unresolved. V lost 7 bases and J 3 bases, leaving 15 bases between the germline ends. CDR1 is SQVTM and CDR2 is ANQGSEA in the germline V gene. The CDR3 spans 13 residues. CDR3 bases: TGCAGCGCCGACGCCGGGAGGGACACTGAAGCTTTCTTT. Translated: CSADAGRDTEAFF.

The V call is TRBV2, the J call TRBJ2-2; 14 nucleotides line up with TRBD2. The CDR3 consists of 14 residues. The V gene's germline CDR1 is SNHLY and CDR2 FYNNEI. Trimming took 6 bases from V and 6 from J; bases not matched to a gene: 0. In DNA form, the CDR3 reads TGTGCCAGCAGGGGACTAGCGGGAGCCGGGGAGCTGTTTTTT. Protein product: CASRGLAGAGELFF.

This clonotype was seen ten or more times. This chain's CDR3 is CSARYLASEQYF. CDR3 DNA sequence: TGCAGTGCTAGGTACCTAGCTTCCGAGCAGTACTTC. This chain links TRBV20-1 with TRBJ2-7; perhaps TRBD2 as D (5 bases). The CDR3 is 12 residues long. V was trimmed by 3 bases and J by 6 bases, leaving 12 bases between them. Germline assignment: CDR1 DFQATT and CDR2 SNEGSKA (reference sequence).

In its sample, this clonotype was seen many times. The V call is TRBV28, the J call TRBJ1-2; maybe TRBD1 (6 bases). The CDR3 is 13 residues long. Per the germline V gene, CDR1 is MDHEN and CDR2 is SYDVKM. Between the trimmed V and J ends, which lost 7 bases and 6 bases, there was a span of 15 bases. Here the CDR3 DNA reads TGTGCCAGCACGAAGACAGGACGGGATGGCTACACCTTC. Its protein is CASTKTGRDGYTF.

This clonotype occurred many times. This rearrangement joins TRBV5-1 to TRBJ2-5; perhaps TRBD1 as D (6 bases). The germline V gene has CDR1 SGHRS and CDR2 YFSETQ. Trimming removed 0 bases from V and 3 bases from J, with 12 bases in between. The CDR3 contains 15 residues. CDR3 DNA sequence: TGCGCCAGCAGCTTGGAGGTGGGGGCTGAAGAGACCCAGTACTTC. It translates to CASSLEVGAEETQYF.

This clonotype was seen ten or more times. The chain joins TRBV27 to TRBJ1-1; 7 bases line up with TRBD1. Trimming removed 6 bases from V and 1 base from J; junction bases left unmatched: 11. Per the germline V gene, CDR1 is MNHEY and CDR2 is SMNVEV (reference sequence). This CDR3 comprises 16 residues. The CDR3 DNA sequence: TGTGCCAGCAGAACAAGTTGGGACAGACCGAACACTGAAGCTTTCTTT. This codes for CASRTSWDRPNTEAFF.

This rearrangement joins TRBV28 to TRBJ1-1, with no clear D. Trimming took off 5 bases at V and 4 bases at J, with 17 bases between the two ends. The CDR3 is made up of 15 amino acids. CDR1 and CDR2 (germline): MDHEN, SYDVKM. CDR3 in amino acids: CASSLLSWEITEAFF. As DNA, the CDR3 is TGTGCCAGCAGTCTCCTGTCATGGGAAATCACTGAAGCTTTCTTT.

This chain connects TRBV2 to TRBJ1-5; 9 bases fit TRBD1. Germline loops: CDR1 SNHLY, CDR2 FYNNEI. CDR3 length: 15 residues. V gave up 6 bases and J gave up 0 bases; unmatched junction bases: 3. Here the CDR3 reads CASRETGGSNQPQHF. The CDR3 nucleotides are TGTGCCAGCAGAGAGACAGGGGGTAGCAATCAGCCCCAGCATTTT.

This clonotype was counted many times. DNA of the CDR3: TGCGCCAGCAGCTCTTCGACAGGGGGCGCAGGAGGCTACACCTTC. Translation: CASSSSTGGAGGYTF. The chain combines TRBV5-1 with TRBJ1-2; 10 positions agree with TRBD1. The CDR3 sequence is 15 residues long. J was trimmed by 8 bases and V by 3 bases; bases with no gene match: 10. CDR1 SGHRS and CDR2 YFSETQ come from the germline V gene.

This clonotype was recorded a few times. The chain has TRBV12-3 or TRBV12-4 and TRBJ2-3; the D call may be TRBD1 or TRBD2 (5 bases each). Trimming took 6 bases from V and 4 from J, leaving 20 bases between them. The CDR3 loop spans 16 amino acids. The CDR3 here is CASSIGLPEGSDTQYF. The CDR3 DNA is TGTGCCAGCAGCATTGGGTTGCCTGAGGGGTCAGATACGCAGTATTTT.

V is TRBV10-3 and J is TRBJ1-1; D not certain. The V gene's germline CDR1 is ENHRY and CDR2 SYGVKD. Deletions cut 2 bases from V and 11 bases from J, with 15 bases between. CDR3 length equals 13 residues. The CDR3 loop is CAISEGEGIGAFF. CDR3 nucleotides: TGTGCCATCAGTGAGGGGGAGGGAATCGGTGCTTTCTTT.

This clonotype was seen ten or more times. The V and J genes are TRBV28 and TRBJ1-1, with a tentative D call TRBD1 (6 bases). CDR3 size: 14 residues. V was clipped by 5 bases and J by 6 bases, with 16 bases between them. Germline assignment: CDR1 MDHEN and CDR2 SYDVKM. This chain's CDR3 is CASSPKRTVAEAFF. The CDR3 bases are TGTGCCAGCAGTCCAAAGAGGACAGTAGCTGAAGCTTTCTTT.